This is a list of T cell receptor beta chains from one sample in a study of cytomegalovirus exposure and HLA in healthy donors. Clones were read by immunoSEQ multiplex PCR, and TCRdb kept only the in-frame ones, dropping some. This sample has about 140,000 clones, with about 87% found just once. The sequencing sample was made of PBMCs. These receptors were collected from a man between 18 and 29 years old in good health and CMV-seropositive. The CDR3 runs from the conserved cysteine through the conserved F or W. D genes are given only for firm matches. Clone size is shown for a subset of rows, as once, few, many or a class of expanded clone.

clone_size j_call v_call d_call cdr3_aa cdr3_nt
. TRBJ1-2 TRBV30 . CAWKGWGDYGYTF TGTGCCTGGAAGGGGTGGGGGGACTATGGCTACACCTTC
. TRBJ1-1 TRBV27 . CASSLNGGNTEAFF TGTGCCAGCAGTTTAAACGGCGGGAACACTGAAGCTTTCTTT
. TRBJ1-4 TRBV15 . CATSSSGQPNEKLFF TGTGCCACCAGCTCCTCCGGACAGCCTAATGAAAAACTGTTTTTT
. TRBJ1-2 TRBV16 . CASSPVRGAGYGYTF TGTGCCAGCAGCCCTGTCCGGGGGGCTGGCTATGGCTACACCTTC
. TRBJ2-7 TRBV6-1 . CASSHSYEQYF TGTGCCAGCAGCCACTCCTACGAGCAGTACTTC
. TRBJ1-3 TRBV6-1 . CASSFEGAGNTIYF TGTGCCAGCAGTTTTGAAGGGGCTGGAAACACCATATATTTT
. TRBJ1-1 TRBV28 TRBD1 CASSLRTGYNTEAFF TGTGCCAGCAGTTTGAGGACAGGATACAACACTGAAGCTTTCTTT
few TRBJ2-5 TRBV6-5 TRBD2 CASGSGRGRETQYF TGTGCCAGCGGGAGCGGGAGGGGGAGAGAGACCCAGTACTTC
. TRBJ1-4 TRBV6-1 . CASSVLAGENEKLFF TGTGCCAGCAGTGTATTGGCAGGGGAGAATGAAAAACTGTTTTTT
. TRBJ2-3 TRBV2 . CASSEPGPSSTDTQYF TGTGCCAGCAGTGAACCGGGCCCTAGCAGTACGGATACGCAGTATTTT
. TRBJ2-1 TRBV5-1 TRBD2 CASTIAGEYNEQFF TGCGCCAGCACCATAGCGGGAGAATACAATGAGCAGTTCTTC
. TRBJ1-5 TRBV28 TRBD1 CASRQSDRGKAGQPQHF TGTGCCAGCAGACAATCGGACAGGGGAAAGGCAGGACAGCCCCAGCATTTT
. TRBJ1-4 TRBV6-1 TRBD1 CASSEGTGEGKLFF TGTGCCAGCAGTGAAGGGACAGGGGAAGGAAAACTGTTTTTT
. TRBJ1-2 TRBV19 TRBD1 CASSKPSTGLDYGYTF TGTGCCAGTAGTAAGCCCTCGACAGGGCTCGACTATGGCTACACCTTC
. TRBJ2-3 TRBV7-9 TRBD2 CASSLRENRGADTQYF TGTGCCAGCAGCTTGCGGGAGAACCGGGGCGCAGATACGCAGTATTTT
once TRBJ2-3 TRBV27 . CAAKPGGAIDTQYF TGTGCCGCCAAGCCGGGGGGCGCAATAGATACGCAGTATTTT
. TRBJ1-1 TRBV7-6 TRBD1 CASSLGGQGLRTEAFF TGTGCCAGCAGCTTAGGTGGACAGGGGTTGAGGACTGAAGCTTTCTTT
. TRBJ2-5 TRBV11-2 TRBD2 CASSPHEAGGPGNRETQYF TGTGCCAGCAGCCCCCACGAGGCGGGAGGGCCCGGGAATAGGGAGACCCAGTACTTC
. TRBJ1-6 TRBV5-4 . CASSLYPENNSPLHF TGTGCCAGCAGCTTGTATCCAGAAAATAATTCACCCCTCCACTTT
once TRBJ1-1 TRBV2 . CASMGKGLENTEAFF TGTGCCAGCATGGGGAAGGGGCTGGAGAACACTGAAGCTTTCTTT
. TRBJ1-1 TRBV30 TRBD1 CAWNTGGGTEAFF TGTGCCTGGAATACAGGGGGAGGCACTGAAGCTTTCTTT
few TRBJ2-7 TRBV27 TRBD1 CASSQQGKPYEQYF TGTGCCAGCAGTCAACAGGGGAAGCCCTACGAGCAGTACTTC
. TRBJ2-1 TRBV7-9 . CASRSDRGEQFF TGTGCCAGCAGATCCGACCGAGGAGAGCAGTTCTTC
. TRBJ2-3 TRBV30 TRBD2 CAWSGTAGVPDTQYF TGTGCCTGGAGTGGGACGGCGGGAGTCCCAGATACGCAGTATTTT
. TRBJ1-1 TRBV30 . CACLRTMSVGTEAFF TGTGCCTGTCTTAGGACAATGAGCGTTGGGACTGAAGCTTTCTTT
. TRBJ1-5 TRBV4-1 . CASSPSGGIYSNQPQHF TGCGCCAGCAGCCCTTCGGGGGGGATTTATAGCAATCAGCCCCAGCATTTT
. TRBJ1-1 TRBV29-1 . CSVEDRGAFF TGCAGCGTTGAAGACAGGGGAGCTTTCTTT
. TRBJ2-3 TRBV27 TRBD2 CASSLGLAGGSTDTQYF TGTGCCAGCAGTTTAGGACTAGCGGGGGGGAGCACAGATACGCAGTATTTT
. TRBJ1-1 TRBV7-2 . CASSGAFNTEAFF TGTGCCAGCTCGGGAGCCTTCAACACTGAAGCTTTCTTT
. TRBJ1-1 TRBV27 . CASSLKGLLNTEAFF TGTGCCAGCAGTTTGAAGGGGTTACTGAACACTGAAGCTTTCTTT
once TRBJ1-2 TRBV7-9 . CASSLSGSYGYTF TGTGCCAGCAGCTTAAGTGGCAGCTATGGCTACACCTTC
. TRBJ2-5 TRBV29-1 TRBD1 CSVPTGEETQYF TGCAGCGTGCCTACAGGGGAAGAGACCCAGTACTTC
. TRBJ2-7 TRBV5-1 TRBD2 CASSPRTSGGYEQYF TGCGCCAGCAGCCCCAGGACTAGCGGGGGCTACGAGCAGTACTTC
. TRBJ1-3 TRBV29-1 . CSVAPGLEGTIYF TGCAGCGTCGCACCGGGCCTCGAGGGCACCATATATTTT
medium-sized TRBJ2-1 TRBV2 TRBD2 CASSGGEGDYNEQFF TGTGCCAGCAGTGGCGGGGAGGGCGATTACAATGAGCAGTTCTTC
. TRBJ2-3 TRBV7-2 . CASSSPSGTQYF TGTGCCAGCAGCTCCCCCTCGGGTACGCAGTATTTT
. TRBJ2-3 TRBV10-2 TRBD1 CASKTGTGITDTQYF TGCGCCAGCAAGACCGGGACAGGGATTACAGATACGCAGTATTTT
. TRBJ1-2 TRBV7-6 . CASSSGLFNYGYTF TGTGCCAGCAGTTCGGGACTTTTTAACTATGGCTACACCTTC
. TRBJ2-1 TRBV7-2 TRBD2 CASSHGLAGGAGSYNEQFF TGTGCCAGCAGCCATGGGCTAGCGGGAGGGGCCGGCTCCTACAATGAGCAGTTCTTC
. TRBJ1-1 TRBV28 . CASSLPQTANTEAFF TGTGCCAGCAGTTTACCCCAGACAGCGAACACTGAAGCTTTCTTT
. TRBJ1-2 TRBV4-2 TRBD1 CASSHLGGQGSQANYGYTF TGTGCCAGCAGCCATCTGGGGGGACAGGGGTCACAAGCTAACTATGGCTACACCTTC
. TRBJ2-3 TRBV27 . CASSLSTDTQYF TGTGCCAGCAGTCTCAGCACAGATACGCAGTATTTT
. TRBJ2-7 TRBV6-1 . CASQAYEQYF TGTGCCTCCCAGGCCTACGAGCAGTACTTC
. TRBJ2-2 TRBV11-2 . CASSLLATGELFF TGTGCCAGCAGCTTGCTAGCGACCGGGGAGCTGTTTTTT
once TRBJ2-3 TRBV13 TRBD1 CASSPRGGEADTQYF TGTGCCAGCAGCCCACGAGGGGGCGAGGCAGATACGCAGTATTTT
. TRBJ1-3 TRBV11-2 . CASSPIRTTGNTIYF TGTGCCAGCAGCCCTATTCGGACAACTGGAAACACCATATATTTT